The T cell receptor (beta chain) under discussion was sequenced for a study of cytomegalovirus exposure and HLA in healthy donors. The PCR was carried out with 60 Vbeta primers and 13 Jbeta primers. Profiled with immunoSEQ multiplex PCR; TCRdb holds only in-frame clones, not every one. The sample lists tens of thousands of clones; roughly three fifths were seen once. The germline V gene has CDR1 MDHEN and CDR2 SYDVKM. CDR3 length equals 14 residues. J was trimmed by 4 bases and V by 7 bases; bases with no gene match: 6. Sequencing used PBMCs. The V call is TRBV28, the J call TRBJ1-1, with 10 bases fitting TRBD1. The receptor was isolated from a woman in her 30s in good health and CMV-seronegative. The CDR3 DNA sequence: TGTGCCAGCATCGTTGGGGACAGGGGCACTGAAGCTTTCTTT. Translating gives CASIVGDRGTEAFF.